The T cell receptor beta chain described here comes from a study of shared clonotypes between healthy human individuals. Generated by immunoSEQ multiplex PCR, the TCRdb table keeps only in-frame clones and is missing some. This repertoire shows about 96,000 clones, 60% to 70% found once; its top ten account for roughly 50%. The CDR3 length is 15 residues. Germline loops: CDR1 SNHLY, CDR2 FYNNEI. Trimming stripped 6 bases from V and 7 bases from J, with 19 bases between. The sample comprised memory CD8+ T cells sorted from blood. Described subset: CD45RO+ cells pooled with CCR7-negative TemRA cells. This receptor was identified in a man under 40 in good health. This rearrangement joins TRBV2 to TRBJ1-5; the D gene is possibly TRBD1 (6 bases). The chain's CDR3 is CASSISTGLRQPQHF. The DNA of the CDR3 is TGTGCCAGCAGCATTTCTACAGGGCTCAGGCAGCCCCAGCATTTT.